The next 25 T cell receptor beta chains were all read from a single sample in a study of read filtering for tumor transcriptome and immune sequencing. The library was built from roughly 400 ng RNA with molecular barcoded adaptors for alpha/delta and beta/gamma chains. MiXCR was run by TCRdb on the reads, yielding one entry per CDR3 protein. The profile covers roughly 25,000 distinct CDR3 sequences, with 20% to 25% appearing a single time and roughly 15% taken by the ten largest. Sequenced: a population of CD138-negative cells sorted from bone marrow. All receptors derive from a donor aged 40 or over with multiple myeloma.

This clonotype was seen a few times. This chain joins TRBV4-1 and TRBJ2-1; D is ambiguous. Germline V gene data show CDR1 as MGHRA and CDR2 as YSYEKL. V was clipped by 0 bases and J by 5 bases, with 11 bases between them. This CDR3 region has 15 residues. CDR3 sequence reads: CASSQDFPSHNEQFF. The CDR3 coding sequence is TGCGCCAGCAGCCAAGATTTCCCCAGTCACAATGAGCAGTTCTTC.

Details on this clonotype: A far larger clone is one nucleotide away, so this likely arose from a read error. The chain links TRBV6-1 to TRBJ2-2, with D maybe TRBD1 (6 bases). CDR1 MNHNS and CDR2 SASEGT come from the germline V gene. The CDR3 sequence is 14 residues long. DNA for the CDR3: TGTGCCGGCAGTTACATCCAGGGGTCCGGGGAGCTGTTTTTT. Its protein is CAGSYIQGSGELFF.

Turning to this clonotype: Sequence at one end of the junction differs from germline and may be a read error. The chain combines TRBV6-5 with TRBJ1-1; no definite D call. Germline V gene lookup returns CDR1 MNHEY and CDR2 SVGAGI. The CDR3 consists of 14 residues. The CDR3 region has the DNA TGTGCCAGCAGATCGACTGGGATGAACACTGAAGTTTTCTTT. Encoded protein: CASRSTGMNTEVFF.

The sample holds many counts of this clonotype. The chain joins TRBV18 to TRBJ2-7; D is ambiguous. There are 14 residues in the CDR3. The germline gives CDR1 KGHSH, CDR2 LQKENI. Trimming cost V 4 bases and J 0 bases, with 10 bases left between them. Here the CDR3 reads CASSLRYSSYEQYF. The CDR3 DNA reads TGTGCCAGCTCACTTCGTTACAGCTCCTACGAGCAGTACTTC.

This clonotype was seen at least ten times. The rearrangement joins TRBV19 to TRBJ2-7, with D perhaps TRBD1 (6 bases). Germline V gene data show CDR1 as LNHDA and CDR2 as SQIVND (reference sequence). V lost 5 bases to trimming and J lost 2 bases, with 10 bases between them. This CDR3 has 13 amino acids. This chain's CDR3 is CASSPGQAYEQYF. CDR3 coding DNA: TGTGCCAGTAGTCCGGGACAAGCCTACGAGCAGTACTTC.

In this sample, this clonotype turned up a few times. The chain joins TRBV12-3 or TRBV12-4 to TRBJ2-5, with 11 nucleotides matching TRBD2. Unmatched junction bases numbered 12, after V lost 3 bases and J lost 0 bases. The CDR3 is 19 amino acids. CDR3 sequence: CASSFRTSGSLRYQETQYF. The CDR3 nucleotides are TGTGCCAGCAGTTTTCGCACTAGCGGGAGCCTCCGTTACCAAGAGACCCAGTACTTC.

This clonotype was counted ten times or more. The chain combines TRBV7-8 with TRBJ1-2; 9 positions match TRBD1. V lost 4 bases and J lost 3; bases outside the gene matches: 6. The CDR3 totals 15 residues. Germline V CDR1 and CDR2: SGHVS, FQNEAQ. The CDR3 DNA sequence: TGTGCCAGCAGCTCAAAGACAGGGGGTCACTATGGCTACACCTTC. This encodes CASSSKTGGHYGYTF.

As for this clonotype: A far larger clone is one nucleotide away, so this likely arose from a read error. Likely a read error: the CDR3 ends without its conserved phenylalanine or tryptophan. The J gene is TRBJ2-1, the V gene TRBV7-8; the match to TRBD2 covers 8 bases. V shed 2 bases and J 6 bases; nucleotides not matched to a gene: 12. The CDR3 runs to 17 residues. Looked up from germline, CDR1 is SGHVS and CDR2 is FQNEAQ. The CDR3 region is CASSLRPGGAEGNEQFL. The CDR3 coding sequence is TGTGCCAGCAGCTTAAGGCCGGGGGGGGCCGAGGGCAATGAGCAGTTCCTC.

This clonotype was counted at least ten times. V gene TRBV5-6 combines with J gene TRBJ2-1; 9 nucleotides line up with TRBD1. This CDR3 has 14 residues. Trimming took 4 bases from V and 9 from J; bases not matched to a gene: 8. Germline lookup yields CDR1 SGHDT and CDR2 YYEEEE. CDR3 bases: TGTGCCAGCAGCCCGGGACAGGGTGATCGTGAGCAGTTCTTC. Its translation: CASSPGQGDREQFF.

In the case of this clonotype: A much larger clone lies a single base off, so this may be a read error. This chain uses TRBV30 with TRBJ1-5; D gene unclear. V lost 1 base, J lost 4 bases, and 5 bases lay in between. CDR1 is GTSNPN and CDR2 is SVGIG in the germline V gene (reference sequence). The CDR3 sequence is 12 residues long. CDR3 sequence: CAWSAMNQPQHF. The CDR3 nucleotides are TGTGCCTGGAGTGCCATGAATCAGCCCCAGCATTTT.

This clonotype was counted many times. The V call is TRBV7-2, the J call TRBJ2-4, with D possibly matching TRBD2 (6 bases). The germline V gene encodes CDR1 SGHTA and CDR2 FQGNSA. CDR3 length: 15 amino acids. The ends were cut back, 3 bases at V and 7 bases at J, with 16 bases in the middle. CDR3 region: CASSFYGGGRNIQYF. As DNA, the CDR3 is TGTGCCAGCAGCTTTTACGGAGGAGGGCGGAACATTCAGTACTTC.

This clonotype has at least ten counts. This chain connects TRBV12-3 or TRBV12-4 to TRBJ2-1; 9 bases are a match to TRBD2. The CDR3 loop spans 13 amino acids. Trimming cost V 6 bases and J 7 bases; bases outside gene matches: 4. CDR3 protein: CASRLSGRNEQFF. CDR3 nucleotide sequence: TGTGCCAGCAGGCTTAGCGGGAGAAATGAGCAGTTCTTC.

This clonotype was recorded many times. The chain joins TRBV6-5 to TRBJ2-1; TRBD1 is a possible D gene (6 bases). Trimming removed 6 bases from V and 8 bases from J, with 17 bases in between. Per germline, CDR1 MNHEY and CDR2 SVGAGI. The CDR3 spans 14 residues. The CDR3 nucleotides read TGTGCCAGCAGCTACCGGGACACTGGGGATGAGCAGTTCTTC. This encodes CASSYRDTGDEQFF.

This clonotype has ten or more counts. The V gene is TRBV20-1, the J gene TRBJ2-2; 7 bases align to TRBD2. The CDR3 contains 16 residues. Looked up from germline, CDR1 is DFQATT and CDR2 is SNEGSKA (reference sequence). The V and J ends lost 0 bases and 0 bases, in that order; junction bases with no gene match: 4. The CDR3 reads CSARDLAVSNTGELFF. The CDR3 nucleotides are TGCAGTGCTAGAGATCTAGCGGTCTCGAACACCGGGGAGCTGTTTTTT.

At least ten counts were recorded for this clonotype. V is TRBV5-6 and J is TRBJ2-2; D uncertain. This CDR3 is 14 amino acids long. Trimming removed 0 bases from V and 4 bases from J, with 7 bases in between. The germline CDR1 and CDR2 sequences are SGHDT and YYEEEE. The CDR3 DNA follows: TGTGCCAGCAGCTTGGAGGTCGCCACCGGGGAGCTGTTTTTT. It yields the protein CASSLEVATGELFF.

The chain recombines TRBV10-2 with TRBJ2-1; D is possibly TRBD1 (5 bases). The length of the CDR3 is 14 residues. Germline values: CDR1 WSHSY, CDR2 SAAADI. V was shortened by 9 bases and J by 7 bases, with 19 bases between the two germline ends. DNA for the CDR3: TGCGCCAGTAGGGGTCAGGTTAGCTGGAATGAGCAGTTCTTC. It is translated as CASRGQVSWNEQFF.

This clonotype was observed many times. The CDR3 DNA reads as TGTGCCATCAGTGCTAGCACAGATACGCAGTATTTT. Amino acid sequence: CAISASTDTQYF. The gene calls are TRBV10-3 and TRBJ2-3; D remains ambiguous. The CDR3 sequence is 12 residues long. Germline CDR1 reads ENHRY; CDR2 reads SYGVKD. The germline V and J ends were trimmed by 4 bases and 0 bases, with 2 bases remaining between them.

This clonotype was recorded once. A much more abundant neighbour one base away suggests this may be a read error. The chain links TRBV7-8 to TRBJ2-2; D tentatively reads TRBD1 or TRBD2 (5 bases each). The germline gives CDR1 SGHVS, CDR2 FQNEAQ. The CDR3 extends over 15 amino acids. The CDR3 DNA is TGTGCCAGCAGCTCCCGGGACCGAGACACCGGGGAGCTGTCTTTT. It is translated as CASSSRDRDTGELSF.

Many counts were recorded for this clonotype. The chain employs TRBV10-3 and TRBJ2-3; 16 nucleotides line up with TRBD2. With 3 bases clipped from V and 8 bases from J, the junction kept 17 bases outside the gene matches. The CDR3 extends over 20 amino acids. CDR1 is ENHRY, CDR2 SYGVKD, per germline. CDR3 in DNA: TGTGCCATCAGTGATCGCGTGAATAGTGGGACTAGCGGGAGGGCCGCTACGCAGTATTTT. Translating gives CAISDRVNSGTSGRAATQYF.

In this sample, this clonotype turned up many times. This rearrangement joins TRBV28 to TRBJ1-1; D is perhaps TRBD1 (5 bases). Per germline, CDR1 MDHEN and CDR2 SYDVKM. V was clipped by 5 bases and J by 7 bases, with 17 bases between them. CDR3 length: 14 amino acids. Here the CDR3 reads CASSTGGSSGEAFF. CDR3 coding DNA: TGTGCCAGCAGTACCGGGGGGTCCTCAGGTGAAGCTTTCTTT.

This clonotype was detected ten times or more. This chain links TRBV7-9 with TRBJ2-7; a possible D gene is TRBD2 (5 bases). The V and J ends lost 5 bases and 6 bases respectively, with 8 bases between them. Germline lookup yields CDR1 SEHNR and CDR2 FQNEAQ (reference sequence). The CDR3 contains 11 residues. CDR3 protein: CASSRAGEQYF. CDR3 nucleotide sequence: TGTGCCAGCAGCCGGGCGGGCGAGCAGTACTTC.

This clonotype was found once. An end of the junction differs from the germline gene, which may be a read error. For the CDR3, the DNA is TGTGCCAGCAGTCGGACAGGCAGTTTGTTGAATGAGCAATTCTTC. Its translation is CASSRTGSLLNEQFF. This sequence joins TRBV5-4 and TRBJ2-1; 7 bases are a match to TRBD1. This CDR3 is 15 amino acids long. The germline CDR1 and CDR2 sequences are SGHNT and YYREEE (reference sequence).

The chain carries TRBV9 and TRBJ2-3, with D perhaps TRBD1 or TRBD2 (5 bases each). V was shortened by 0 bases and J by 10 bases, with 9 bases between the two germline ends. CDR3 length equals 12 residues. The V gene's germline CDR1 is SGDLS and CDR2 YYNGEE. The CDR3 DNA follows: TGTGCCAGCAGCGTAGGAGGGGACCCGCAGTATTTT. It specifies CASSVGGDPQYF.

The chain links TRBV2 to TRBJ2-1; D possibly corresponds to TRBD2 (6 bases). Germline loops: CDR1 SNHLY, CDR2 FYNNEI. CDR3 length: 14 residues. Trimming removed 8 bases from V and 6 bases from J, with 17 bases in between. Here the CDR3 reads CASGLRISGNEQFF. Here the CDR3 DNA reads TGTGCCAGCGGACTAAGGATTAGCGGCAATGAGCAGTTCTTC.

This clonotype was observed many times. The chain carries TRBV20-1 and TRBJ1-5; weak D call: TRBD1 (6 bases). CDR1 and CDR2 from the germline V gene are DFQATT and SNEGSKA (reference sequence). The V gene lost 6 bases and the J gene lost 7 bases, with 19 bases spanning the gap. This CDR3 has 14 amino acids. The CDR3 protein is CSARQALGEQPQHF. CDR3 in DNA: TGCAGTGCCAGACAGGCCCTCGGGGAACAGCCCCAGCATTTT.